The clone carrying this TCR beta chain was seen at least ten times. What it binds is not known. Unique molecular identifiers were linked by the library to individual cDNA molecules. Under the authors' procedure: Individual samples carried between 23,224 and 690,600 TCRs, with some 100,000 as the median. TCRdb reanalysed the RACE reads using MiXCR and keeps one entry per CDR3 protein. The V and J calls and clone size come from TCRdb's table, not from the authors' own analysis. The table has some 350,000 distinct CDR3 sequences, 6% to 8.5% seen once. V lost 5 bases to trimming and J lost 1 base; unmatched junction nucleotides: 17. The CDR3 is 20 residues long. Germline lookup yields CDR1 SGHAT and CDR2 FQNNGV. As for time point: patch test 1, 2 weeks after DPC sensitization. The treatment: therapeutic diphenylcyclopropenone sensitization with weekly scalp DPC. The sample originates from a study of human T cells and chemical hapten exposure. The overall study: TCR yields differed between samples (mainly from small differences in pooled library volume).

Whole-study findings and limits: Expanded TCRs made up significantly more big CDR3 similarity clusters than controls did.

This TCR was sampled from a woman younger than 30 with alopecia areata. Some clones in this sample may be carry-over from other donors' samples. The sequenced sample was whole blood, obtained in connection with sensitization to the hapten diphenylcyclopropenone (DPC). The chain combines TRBV11-2 with TRBJ2-6; 7 bases are shared with TRBD1. CDR3 nucleotide sequence: TGTGCCAGCAGCCCGCTGCGACGACAGGGAAATAGGTCTGGGGCCAACGTCCTGACTTTC. It codes for CASSPLRRQGNRSGANVLTF.